These 5 T cell receptor beta chains share one sample of origin, sequenced in a study of blood T cell repertoires in COVID-19. Assay used: immunoSEQ multiplex PCR; TCRdb lists only in-frame clones, some missing. Altogether 450,000 or so clones are present, 80% to 90% being singletons, with the ten largest covering about 1%. The specimen sequenced was peripheral blood. The receptors derive from a man aged 18-30 years with COVID-19, enrolled during active disease.

This clone has only one observation. The chain couples TRBV29-1 to TRBJ1-1, with TRBD1 as a possible D gene (6 bases). The V gene's germline CDR1 is SQVTM and CDR2 ANQGSEA. The V end was cut by 6 bases, the J end by 9 bases, with 17 bases between. This CDR3 has 12 residues. CDR3 DNA: TGCAGCGTAGGGGAGGGGGTCGAGAAAGCTTTCTTT. Protein sequence: CSVGEGVEKAFF.

The rearrangement uses TRBV5-1 and TRBJ1-2; no firm D call. V was clipped by 0 bases and J by 4 bases, with 13 bases between them. This CDR3 is 15 amino acids long. Germline-derived CDR1 and CDR2 are SGHRS and YFSETQ. The CDR3: CASSLEYGTGYGYTF. The CDR3 DNA follows: TGCGCCAGCAGCTTGGAATATGGTACTGGCTATGGCTACACCTTC. The full variable domain, rest sourced from reference TRBV5-1 and TRBJ1-2, is KAGVTQTPRYLIKTRGQQVTLSCSPISGHRSVSWYQQTPGQGLQFLFEYFSETQRNKGNFPGRFSGRQFSNSRSEMNVSTLELGDSALYLCASSLEYGTGYGYTFGSGTRLTVV.

The CDR3 sequence: CASSPPPESGEPFF. CDR3 nucleotides: TGTGCCAGCAGCCCCCCACCTGAGTCAGGGGAACCTTTCTTT. V gene TRBV7-8 combines with J gene TRBJ1-1; TRBD1 is a possible D gene (6 bases). V was trimmed by 5 bases and J by 12 bases, leaving 22 bases between them. Germline CDR1 reads SGHVS; CDR2 reads FQNEAQ. This CDR3 region has 14 residues.

The rearrangement links TRBV5-1 to TRBJ2-7, with D hard to call. Looked up from germline, CDR1 is SGHRS and CDR2 is YFSETQ. The CDR3 sequence is 14 residues long. V lost 4 bases, J lost 1 base, and 12 bases lay in between. This CDR3 is CASSARVNSYEQYF. The CDR3 DNA follows: TGCGCCAGCAGCGCCCGGGTCAATTCCTACGAGCAGTACTTC.

The chain joins TRBV2 to TRBJ2-2, with D perhaps TRBD2 (5 bases). There are 13 residues in the CDR3. Germline V CDR1 and CDR2: SNHLY, FYNNEI. Deletions cut 7 bases from V and 8 bases from J, with 14 bases between. CDR3 DNA: TGTGCCAGCAACCCCAGGACTGGAGGGGAGCTGTTTTTT. This encodes CASNPRTGGELFF.